Below, 29 T cell receptor beta chains from the same sample are listed, as sequenced in a study of blood T cell repertoires in COVID-19. Clones were read by immunoSEQ multiplex PCR, and TCRdb kept only the in-frame ones, dropping some. The sample consists of around 250,000 clones, roughly 88% of them appearing once. The sequencing input was peripheral blood. All receptors come from a woman aged 25 to 45 with active or convalescent COVID-19.

The V gene is TRBV3-1 (or the pseudogene TRBV3-2), the J gene TRBJ1-2, with unresolved D. V lost 0 bases to trimming and J lost 4 bases, with 6 bases between them. The V gene's germline CDR1 is LGHDT and CDR2 YNNKEL (reference sequence). The length of the CDR3 is 13 residues. CDR3 protein: CASSQDFGYGYTF. CDR3 coding DNA: TGTGCCAGCAGCCAAGATTTCGGCTATGGCTACACCTTC.

The chain has TRBV7-2 and TRBJ2-2; maybe TRBD2 (6 bases). This CDR3 is built from 14 residues. CDR1 is SGHTA, CDR2 FQGNSA, per germline. Trimming removed 4 bases from V and 4 bases from J, with 10 bases in between. The CDR3 DNA sequence: TGTGCCAGCAGCTGGAGGCGGGGCACCGGGGAGCTGTTTTTT. It yields the protein CASSWRRGTGELFF. The full variable domain, with the rest looked up from reference TRBV7-2 and TRBJ2-2, is GAGVSQSPSNKVTEKGKDVELRCDPISGHTALYWYRQSLGQGLEFLIYFQGNSAPDKSGLPSDRFSAERTGGSVSTLTIQRTQQEDSAVYLCASSWRRGTGELFFGEGSRLTVL.

A few counts support this clone. The CDR3 nucleotides are TGTGCCAGCAGCCTTCTATCCAATTCACCCCTCCACTTT. This translates into CASSLLSNSPLHF. The chain links TRBV12-3 or TRBV12-4 to TRBJ1-6; no reliable D call. The length of the CDR3 is 13 residues. V was trimmed by 6 bases and J by 7 bases, leaving 10 bases between them.

The genes are TRBV7-8 and TRBJ1-5, with 8 positions matching TRBD1. Germline loops: CDR1 SGHVS, CDR2 FQNEAQ. CDR3 length equals 14 residues. Trimming took 1 base from V and 9 from J; bases not matched to a gene: 5. The CDR3 spells CASSLGAGGWPQHF. The DNA of the CDR3 is TGTGCCAGCAGCTTAGGTGCAGGGGGCTGGCCCCAGCATTTT.

The CDR3: CASSYSNYGAGTGELFF. CDR3 nucleotide sequence: TGTGCCAGCAGTTACTCGAATTATGGGGCCGGTACCGGGGAGCTGTTTTTT. The V and J genes are TRBV6-2 or TRBV6-3 and TRBJ2-2; tentative D call: TRBD1 (5 bases). Looked up from germline, CDR1 is MNHEY and CDR2 is SVGEGT. This CDR3 is built from 17 residues. The V end was cut by 0 bases, the J end by 5 bases, with 16 bases between.

J is TRBJ1-6 and V is TRBV6-5; no reliable D call. This CDR3 is built from 14 residues. Deletions cut 5 bases from V and 6 bases from J, with 11 bases between. CDR1 is MNHEY, CDR2 SVGAGI, per germline. The CDR3 reads CASSLILTNSPLHF. The DNA of the CDR3 is TGTGCCAGCAGTCTTATACTTACTAATTCACCCCTCCACTTT.

The CDR3 spells CASSPLAGGPDADTQYF. The DNA for the CDR3 is TGTGCCAGCAGTCCTTTAGCGGGGGGGCCGGACGCAGATACGCAGTATTTT. This chain connects TRBV2 to TRBJ2-3, with 11 nucleotides matching TRBD2. The V gene end was trimmed by 5 bases and the J gene end by 4 bases; junction bases not matched to a gene: 11. The germline V gene has CDR1 SNHLY and CDR2 FYNNEI. The CDR3 contains 17 residues. The full variable domain, in which reference TRBV2 and TRBJ2-3 provide the parts outside the CDR3, is EPEVTQTPSHQVTQMGQEVILRCVPISNHLYFYWYRQILGQKVEFLVSFYNNEISEKSEIFDDQFSVERPDGSNFTLKIRSTKLEDSAMYFCASSPLAGGPDADTQYFGPGTRLTVL.

The V call is TRBV4-3, the J call TRBJ1-2; D gene ambiguous. Looked up from germline, CDR1 is LGHNA and CDR2 is YSLEER. V gave up 0 bases and J gave up 1 base, with 3 bases separating them. This CDR3 has 13 amino acids. As DNA, the CDR3 is TGCGCCAGCAGCCAAGACAGTAACTATGGCTACACCTTC. It yields the protein CASSQDSNYGYTF.

This clone appeared a single time. The rearrangement uses TRBV2 and TRBJ1-2; 8 nucleotides match TRBD1. The CDR3 extends over 14 amino acids. CDR1 is SNHLY, CDR2 FYNNEI, per germline. V trimming: 4 bases; J trimming: 2 bases; junction bases outside the gene matches: 3. Here the CDR3 DNA reads TGTGCCAGCAGTGCGGGACAGGCCAACTATGGCTACACCTTC. This translates into CASSAGQANYGYTF.

This rearrangement joins TRBV28 to TRBJ1-6; 8 nucleotides align to TRBD1. This CDR3 has 16 amino acids. The germline gives CDR1 MDHEN, CDR2 SYDVKM. J was trimmed by 7 bases and V by 6 bases; bases with no gene match: 11. The CDR3 loop reads CASRVQRTGRNSPLHF. In DNA form, the CDR3 reads TGTGCCAGCAGAGTCCAAAGGACAGGGCGAAATTCACCCCTCCACTTT.

The rearrangement uses TRBV7-9 and TRBJ2-5; possible D gene TRBD1, 6 bases. V was trimmed by 5 bases and J by 5 bases, leaving 18 bases between them. The CDR3 is 15 amino acids. CDR1 and CDR2 (germline): SEHNR, FQNEAQ (reference sequence). The CDR3 DNA sequence: TGTGCCAGCAGCCCTTGGACAGACTTAAGGGAGACCCAGTACTTC. It translates to CASSPWTDLRETQYF.

This clone appeared a few times. Different DNA sequences within this sample yield the same CDR3. The chain has TRBV19 and TRBJ1-2, with a possible D match to TRBD1 (6 bases). The CDR3 covers 13 residues. Germline assignment: CDR1 LNHDA and CDR2 SQIVND (reference sequence). The V end was cut by 4 bases, the J end by 5 bases, with 11 bases between. DNA of the CDR3: TGTGCCAGTAGTAACCCGACAGGATATGGCTACACCTTC. Residues: CASSNPTGYGYTF.

V is TRBV7-8 and J is TRBJ1-5; D is undetermined. Trimming removed 1 base at V and 4 bases at J, with 11 bases between. CDR3 length: 15 residues. CDR1 and CDR2 from the germline V gene are SGHVS and FQNEAQ. Here the CDR3 DNA reads TGTGCCAGCAGCTTAGGGTCGAGGGAGAATCAGCCCCAGCATTTT. Its protein product is CASSLGSRENQPQHF.

This chain joins TRBV27 and TRBJ1-5; the D gene is possibly TRBD1 (5 bases). The CDR3 runs 14 residues. V was shortened by 2 bases and J by 2 bases, with 7 bases between the two germline ends. Germline lookup yields CDR1 MNHEY and CDR2 SMNVEV (reference sequence). CDR3 bases: TGTGCCAGCAGTTTAAAACAGGGCAATCAGCCCCAGCATTTT. It is translated as CASSLKQGNQPQHF.

J is TRBJ1-2 and V is TRBV7-2, with D tentatively TRBD1 (6 bases). V lost 5 bases and J 5 bases, leaving 27 bases between the germline ends. The CDR3 length is 18 residues. Germline CDR1 and CDR2: SGHTA and FQGNSA. The CDR3 is CASSPRDHGWGRRYGYTF. The CDR3 DNA follows: TGTGCCAGCAGCCCCCGTGATCATGGTTGGGGGCGCCGATATGGCTACACCTTC.

This chain links TRBV30 with TRBJ1-3; no definite D call. The germline V and J ends were trimmed by 0 bases and 0 bases, with 12 bases remaining between them. The CDR3 totals 16 residues. CDR1 and CDR2 from the germline V gene are GTSNPN and SVGIG (reference sequence). The CDR3 loop is CAWSVPPLSSGNTIYF. Here the CDR3 DNA reads TGTGCCTGGAGTGTACCCCCCCTGAGCTCTGGAAACACCATATATTTT.

The CDR3, as DNA: TGTGCCAGCAGTACCGGACAGGGTCACACTGAAGCTTTCTTT. Its translation: CASSTGQGHTEAFF. The chain employs TRBV6-2 or TRBV6-3 and TRBJ1-1, with 8 bases aligning to TRBD1. In germline, CDR1 is MNHEY, CDR2 SVGEGT. V trimming: 5 bases; J trimming: 3 bases; junction bases outside the gene matches: 5. This CDR3 spans 14 amino acids.

This clone has a handful of counts. A much larger clone sits a single nucleotide away, making a read error possible. Other DNA sequences from this sample encode an identical CDR3 as well. This sequence joins TRBV19 and TRBJ2-7; D might be TRBD1 (6 bases). Deletions cut 5 bases from V and 4 bases from J, with 9 bases between. Germline V gene data show CDR1 as LNHDA and CDR2 as SQIVND (reference sequence). This CDR3 has 12 amino acids. The CDR3, as DNA: TGTGCCAGTAGTGGGGACACTTACGAGCAGTACTTC. The encoded protein is CASSGDTYEQYF.

The rearrangement joins TRBV30 to TRBJ2-7, with TRBD2 as a possible D gene (6 bases). V was shortened by 3 bases and J by 3 bases, with 12 bases between the two germline ends. CDR3 length equals 13 residues. Germline V gene lookup returns CDR1 GTSNPN and CDR2 SVGIG (reference sequence). CDR3 region: CAWSTEGGYEQYF. The CDR3 bases are TGTGCCTGGAGCACTGAGGGAGGCTACGAGCAGTACTTC. Complete variable domain (other parts from reference TRBV30 and TRBJ2-7): SQTIHQWPATLVQPVGSPLSLECTVEGTSNPNLYWYRQAAGRGLQLLFYSVGIGQISSEVPQNLSASRPQDRQFILSSKKLLLSDSGFYLCAWSTEGGYEQYFGPGTRLTVT.

The chain couples TRBV2 to TRBJ2-2, with 7 bases aligning to TRBD2. This CDR3 comprises 15 residues. Losses at the gene ends were 7 bases for V and 0 bases for J; bases not matched to a gene: 5. Germline V gene data show CDR1 as SNHLY and CDR2 as FYNNEI. CDR3 sequence (DNA): TGTGCCAGCAAAACTAGCGCAGCGAACACCGGGGAGCTGTTTTTT. This encodes CASKTSAANTGELFF.

The chain is built from TRBV7-3 and TRBJ2-6; D is unresolved. This CDR3 is 16 amino acids long. Trimming took 2 bases from V and 2 from J, leaving 10 bases between them. Per germline, CDR1 SGHTA and CDR2 FQGTGA. The CDR3 spells CASSLVRGAGANVLTF. CDR3 bases: TGTGCCAGCAGCTTAGTTCGAGGCGCTGGGGCCAACGTCCTGACTTTC.

CDR3 in DNA: TGTGCCAGCAGCTTAGCGGGGCCTGAATACAATGAGCAGTTCTTC. It translates to CASSLAGPEYNEQFF. J is TRBJ2-1 and V is TRBV7-2, with D tentatively TRBD1 (5 bases). Trimming cost V 0 bases and J 4 bases, with 10 bases left between them. Germline CDR1 SGHTA, CDR2 FQGNSA. The CDR3 consists of 15 residues.

The chain is built from TRBV23-1 and TRBJ1-1; D uncertain. TRBV23-1 falls under the ORF class, with uncertain function. V lost 2 bases and J 3 bases, leaving 7 bases between the germline ends. The CDR3 runs 13 residues. The chain's CDR3 is CASSQLGDTEAFF. The CDR3 DNA reads TGCGCCAGCAGTCAACTAGGAGACACTGAAGCTTTCTTT.

V gene TRBV5-1 combines with J gene TRBJ1-4; possible D gene TRBD1, 5 bases. The CDR3 covers 15 residues. Germline CDR1 is SGHRS and CDR2 is YFSETQ. Trimming cost V 5 bases and J 8 bases, with 19 bases left between them. In DNA form, the CDR3 reads TGCGCCAGCAGTCCGTTTGAAGGGGCAGGGGAAAAACTGTTTTTT. It encodes CASSPFEGAGEKLFF. The full variable domain, its missing parts supplied by reference TRBV5-1 and TRBJ1-4, is KAGVTQTPRYLIKTRGQQVTLSCSPISGHRSVSWYQQTPGQGLQFLFEYFSETQRNKGNFPGRFSGRQFSNSRSEMNVSTLELGDSALYLCASSPFEGAGEKLFFGSGTQLSVL.

This clone was seen a few times. The CDR3, as DNA: TGCGCCAGCAGAGGGACAGGCCCGTATTGCCTAGCCAAAAACATTCAGTACTTC. Translated, it gives CASRGTGPYCLAKNIQYF. This sequence joins TRBV23-1 and TRBJ2-4, with 8 bases that match TRBD1. TRBV23-1 is classed as an ORF, of uncertain function. V lost 6 bases, J lost 0 bases, and 13 bases stayed unmatched. The CDR3 sequence is 18 residues long.

The chain has TRBV18 and TRBJ1-1; TRBD1 matches 10 bases. The V gene's germline CDR1 is KGHSH and CDR2 LQKENI. The junction had 4 bases not matched to a gene; V was cut back by 6 bases and J by 3 bases. This CDR3 region has 14 residues. As DNA, the CDR3 is TGTGCCAGCTCCCCAGGGACAGGGGACACTGAAGCTTTCTTT. Translated: CASSPGTGDTEAFF.

The J gene is TRBJ1-5, the V gene TRBV27; D gene unclear. With 0 bases removed from V and 3 bases from J, the gap between germline ends came to 12 bases. Germline V gives CDR1 MNHEY, CDR2 SMNVEV (reference sequence). This CDR3 is 16 amino acids long. In DNA form, the CDR3 reads TGTGCCAGCAGTTTATCTACCGGGTATGACAATCAGCCCCAGCATTTT. Translation: CASSLSTGYDNQPQHF.

The rearrangement links TRBV12-3 or TRBV12-4 to TRBJ1-6; D is unresolved. Trimming left V 2 bases short and J 8 bases short, with 7 bases between. CDR3 length: 13 amino acids. The CDR3 protein is CASSLMEHSPLHF. In nucleotides, the CDR3 is TGTGCCAGCAGTTTAATGGAGCATTCACCCCTCCACTTT.

The chain recombines TRBV5-1 with TRBJ1-2, with 9 bases aligning to TRBD1. Trimming took 2 bases from V and 3 from J; bases not matched to a gene: 5. The germline CDR1 and CDR2 sequences are SGHRS and YFSETQ. The CDR3 spans 15 residues. CDR3 sequence: CASSLGTGRDYGYTF. In DNA form, the CDR3 reads TGCGCCAGCAGCTTAGGGACAGGGAGAGACTATGGCTACACCTTC.